The 5 T cell receptor beta chains below come from one sample, sequenced in a study of neurological immune-mediated disorders. A single record per CDR3 protein comes from TCRdb applying MiXCR to the 5' RACE reads. This sample has 50,000 or so distinct CDR3 sequences, with around 13% found just once. The time point here: longitudinal time-point 2. Sequences were obtained from PBMCs. Receptors were obtained from a male donor with HTLV-1-associated myelopathy (HAM/TSP).

The chain recombines TRBV5-5 with TRBJ2-7; TRBD2 might be the D (6 bases). The germline CDR1 and CDR2 sequences are SGHKS and YYEKEE (reference sequence). This CDR3 comprises 14 residues. The V end was cut by 3 bases, the J end by 6 bases, with 16 bases between. As DNA, the CDR3 is TGTGCCAGCAGCTGGCCCGGGGGTGCAAGCGAGCAGTACTTC. It is translated as CASSWPGGASEQYF.

DNA of the CDR3: TGTGCCAGTAGTGAAAGCCGGGACAGGGATGATTCACCCCTCCACTTT. Protein sequence: CASSESRDRDDSPLHF. J is TRBJ1-6 and V is TRBV19; 9 bases match TRBD1. Germline assignment: CDR1 LNHDA and CDR2 SQIVND (reference sequence). The trim removed 5 bases at V and 8 bases at J, leaving 10 bases unmatched. CDR3 length equals 16 residues.

The rearrangement uses TRBV4-2 and TRBJ2-7; TRBD1 matches 8 bases. The CDR3 has 15 amino acids. The germline V gene has CDR1 LGHNA and CDR2 YNFKEQ. The J segment lost 6 bases and the V segment lost 4 bases, leaving 11 bases of the junction unmatched. CDR3 protein: CASSRTGQGSGEQYF. CDR3 bases: TGTGCCAGCAGCCGAACCGGACAGGGAAGTGGCGAGCAGTACTTC.

In its sample, this clonotype was seen many times. The V gene is TRBV7-2, the J gene TRBJ2-7, with 11 bases that match TRBD1. J lost 6 bases, V lost 5 bases, and 6 bases had no gene match. This CDR3 has 14 residues. CDR1 SGHTA and CDR2 FQGNSA come from the germline V gene. CDR3 residues: CASSPLGQGGEQYF. The CDR3 region has the DNA TGTGCCAGCAGCCCACTGGGACAGGGGGGCGAGCAGTACTTC.

There are many counts of this clonotype. The J gene is TRBJ1-1, the V gene TRBV20-1; D not certain. Germline V gives CDR1 DFQATT, CDR2 SNEGSKA (reference sequence). V lost 0 bases, J lost 6 bases, and 14 bases lay in between. The length of the CDR3 is 14 residues. CDR3 residues: CSARDPFRKAEAFF. CDR3 in DNA: TGCAGTGCTAGAGACCCATTCCGGAAGGCTGAAGCTTTCTTT.